This T cell receptor (beta chain) was recovered during a study of T-cell memory formation after mild COVID-19. Study-level background: There were largely donor-specific TCR clusters. Findings and limits, study-wide: Day 15 to 85 contracting clones showed balanced CD4/CD8; later expanders leaned CD4+. For second-wave clones that peaked at day 37, SARS-CoV-2 specificity went unverified.

CDR3 length equals 15 residues. TCRdb ran MiXCR on the 5' RACE reads and lists one entry per CDR3 protein. This table has 100,000 or so distinct CDR3 sequences, 11% appearing once. This clonotype has a handful of counts. Its target is unknown. Sequence at one end of the junction differs from germline and may be a read error. The receptor's source is a man aged 18 to 30 who had mild COVID-19 (a few samples of this study predate the infection). Cell type and time point are not known. This chain joins TRBV12-3 or TRBV12-4 and TRBJ2-1, with D possibly being TRBD1 (6 bases). The sample consisted of PBMCs or a T cell subset sorted from them (not recorded which). The DNA for the CDR3 is TGTGCCAGCAGCCAACAGGGATACTCGATCAATGATCAGTTCTTC. Residues: CASSQQGYSINDQFF.